A single sample gave rise to the 27 T cell receptor beta chains below, sequenced in a study of T cell responses to AZD1222 COVID-19 vaccine (TCRdb year 2021). What this sample's time point label stands for: baseline before first vaccination. The receptor library was made with the immunoSEQ multiplex PCR assay. As stored in TCRdb, this immuneACCESS dataset retains in-frame rearrangements with V and J assigned. A fraction of the clones does not appear; measured against another copy, unresolved V genes explain less than half of the discrepancy, and the remainder lacks a known reason. Counted in this sample were about 85,000 clones; 86% of them appeared once. The ten largest clones add up to around 6.7% of the sample. The sequences come from peripheral blood, collected on day 0 of AZD1222 vaccination. The receptors here all came from an adult in good health.

CDR3 sequence: CASSLQLAEETQYF. In DNA, the CDR3 is TGCGCCAGCAGCTTGCAACTAGCGGAAGAGACCCAGTACTTC. This chain uses TRBV5-1 with TRBJ2-5; 8 positions match TRBD2. Germline assignment: CDR1 SGHRS and CDR2 YFSETQ. The CDR3 runs 14 residues. The V and J ends lost 1 base and 3 bases, in that order; junction bases with no gene match: 2.

This rearrangement joins TRBV11-3 to TRBJ2-5; D may be TRBD1 (6 bases). CDR3 length: 14 residues. Trimming stripped 5 bases from V and 1 base from J, with 11 bases between. CDR1 is SGHNT and CDR2 is YENEEA in the germline V gene. The CDR3 spells CASSQQGPQETQYF. As DNA, the CDR3 is TGTGCCAGCAGCCAACAGGGACCCCAAGAGACCCAGTACTTC.

This sequence joins TRBV5-4 and TRBJ1-4; the D gene is possibly TRBD1 (5 bases). The CDR3 totals 15 residues. Per germline, CDR1 SGHNT and CDR2 YYREEE (reference sequence). V dropped 5 bases and J dropped 4 bases, with 15 bases sitting between them. The DNA of the CDR3 is TGTGCCAGCAGTTCCCCGGGGGGGGATAATGAAAAACTGTTTTTT. This codes for CASSSPGGDNEKLFF.

The chain carries TRBV9 and TRBJ1-6, with D maybe TRBD1 (5 bases). The germline gives CDR1 SGDLS, CDR2 YYNGEE. Trimming pared 1 base from V and 10 bases from J, leaving 15 bases between. The CDR3 totals 15 residues. The CDR3 region is CASSVRGSEGSPLHF. As DNA, the CDR3 is TGTGCCAGCAGCGTAAGGGGAAGCGAGGGATCACCCCTCCACTTT.

This clone was counted a few times. The chain links TRBV6-5 to TRBJ1-1; D call uncertain. Germline assignment: CDR1 MNHEY and CDR2 SVGAGI. The CDR3 is 12 amino acids. V lost 6 bases and J 8 bases, leaving 13 bases between the germline ends. The CDR3 nucleotides are TGTGCCAGCAGCCGCGCCTCGGGGGAAGCTTTCTTT. Protein sequence: CASSRASGEAFF.

This clone was detected once. The V call is TRBV19, the J call TRBJ1-1, with D possibly matching TRBD1 (6 bases). There are 13 residues in the CDR3. The V gene's germline CDR1 is LNHDA and CDR2 SQIVND (reference sequence). The V end was cut by 6 bases, the J end by 0 bases, with 8 bases between. The CDR3 protein is CASRDSMNTEAFF. The CDR3 DNA reads as TGTGCCAGTAGGGACAGCATGAACACTGAAGCTTTCTTT.

V and J are TRBV5-1 and TRBJ2-3; no definite D call. The CDR3 runs 17 residues. CDR1 and CDR2 (germline): SGHRS, YFSETQ. Trimming stripped 0 bases from V and 0 bases from J, with 14 bases between. Written as DNA, the CDR3 is TGCGCCAGCAGCTTGGCAGGTAACAGCGAAAGCACAGATACGCAGTATTTT. Amino acid sequence: CASSLAGNSESTDTQYF.

The count of this clone is one. The V call is TRBV15, the J call TRBJ2-5; 10 positions match TRBD2. The CDR3 has 17 residues. The junction had 6 bases not matched to a gene; V was cut back by 0 bases and J by 2 bases. The germline V gene encodes CDR1 LNHNV and CDR2 YYDKDF (reference sequence). The CDR3 here is CATSRDKLAGYQETQYF. The CDR3 DNA follows: TGTGCCACCAGCAGAGACAAACTAGCGGGGTATCAAGAGACCCAGTACTTC.

The genes are TRBV19 and TRBJ2-3, with 8 bases lining up with TRBD1. The CDR3 sequence is 15 residues long. Per germline, CDR1 LNHDA and CDR2 SQIVND (reference sequence). Trimming cost V 5 bases and J 5 bases; bases outside gene matches: 9. CDR3 bases: TGTGCCAGTAGTCAGGGGGCGCGCGTGGTAGATACGCAGTATTTT. Translated, it gives CASSQGARVVDTQYF.

The rearrangement joins TRBV7-2 to TRBJ1-1; TRBD1 agrees at 7 bases. Unmatched junction bases numbered 7, after V lost 1 base and J lost 8 bases. The CDR3 length is 14 residues. Germline V gene sequence: CDR1 SGHTA, CDR2 FQGNSA. The DNA of the CDR3 is TGTGCCAGCAGCTTAGGGAGGGGGCCATCCGAAGCTTTCTTT. This codes for CASSLGRGPSEAFF.

The CDR3 spells CASSLDGAAALGYTF. In nucleotides, the CDR3 is TGCGCCAGCAGCTTGGACGGGGCGGCTGCTCTGGGCTACACCTTC. This chain joins TRBV5-1 and TRBJ1-2; possibly TRBD1 for D (5 bases). Germline loops: CDR1 SGHRS, CDR2 YFSETQ. This CDR3 comprises 15 residues. V was shortened by 0 bases and J by 8 bases, with 17 bases between the two germline ends.

The chain has TRBV20-1 and TRBJ1-5; D ambiguous. Deletions cut 3 bases from V and 2 bases from J, with 8 bases between. CDR1 is DFQATT, CDR2 SNEGSKA, per germline (reference sequence). This CDR3 has 13 amino acids. This CDR3 reads CSASFQGNQPQHF. CDR3 DNA: TGCAGTGCTAGTTTCCAGGGCAATCAGCCCCAGCATTTT.

This clone was seen just once. The V and J genes are TRBV5-1 and TRBJ2-1, with D perhaps TRBD1 (6 bases). Deletions cut 3 bases from V and 9 bases from J, with 19 bases between. This CDR3 contains 15 residues. From germline, CDR1 is SGHRS and CDR2 YFSETQ. This CDR3 reads CASSSGHRGASEQFF. The CDR3 DNA is TGCGCCAGCAGCTCGGGACATCGGGGCGCGAGTGAGCAGTTCTTC.

In this sample, this clone turned up a few times. V gene TRBV6-6 combines with J gene TRBJ2-7; D is unclear. Germline V gene data show CDR1 as MNHNY and CDR2 as SVGAGI (reference sequence). The CDR3 has 13 residues. Deletions cut 5 bases from V and 5 bases from J, with 13 bases between. The CDR3 here is CASSGAQPDEQYF. The CDR3 bases are TGTGCCAGCAGTGGCGCACAGCCCGACGAGCAGTACTTC.

V is TRBV2 and J is TRBJ1-6; no definite D call. The CDR3 has 11 amino acids. Germline CDR1 reads SNHLY; CDR2 reads FYNNEI. The V end was cut by 1 base, the J end by 14 bases, with 6 bases between. The CDR3 loop reads CASSEGFSLHF. The DNA for the CDR3 is TGTGCCAGCAGTGAAGGTTTTTCCCTCCACTTT.

This clone appeared a few times. The chain uses TRBV7-9 and TRBJ1-6; unclear D gene. In germline, CDR1 is SEHNR, CDR2 FQNEAQ (reference sequence). Trimming left V 8 bases short and J 6 bases short, with 11 bases between. This CDR3 comprises 13 residues. CDR3: CASHPIFNSPLHF. In DNA, the CDR3 is TGTGCCAGCCATCCAATATTTAATTCACCCCTCCACTTT.

The rearrangement uses TRBV9 and TRBJ2-5; D ambiguous. The germline gives CDR1 SGDLS, CDR2 YYNGEE. CDR3 length: 14 amino acids. Between the trimmed V and J ends, which lost 2 bases and 5 bases, there was a span of 13 bases. For the CDR3, the DNA is TGTGCCAGCAGCGTGACGGACGGTTTGGAGACCCAGTACTTC. Residues: CASSVTDGLETQYF.

The chain employs TRBV6-5 and TRBJ1-2; possible D gene TRBD1, 6 bases. V lost 2 bases and J lost 7, with 14 bases in between. CDR1 is MNHEY and CDR2 is SVGAGI in the germline V gene. CDR3 size: 14 residues. CDR3 nucleotides: TGTGCCAGCAGTTACGATCGGGGGGCGGGTGGCTACACCTTC. Encoded protein: CASSYDRGAGGYTF.

This clone was seen only a few times. J is TRBJ1-6 and V is TRBV11-2; D may be TRBD1 (6 bases). V was clipped by 6 bases and J by 4 bases, with 19 bases between them. CDR1 and CDR2 from the germline V gene are SGHAT and FQNNGV. The CDR3 sequence is 17 residues long. The CDR3 region is CASSSSTGQPYNSPLHF. Here the CDR3 DNA reads TGTGCCAGCAGTTCTTCCACCGGACAGCCATATAATTCACCCCTCCACTTT.

The V call is TRBV5-1, the J call TRBJ2-2; D ambiguous. The CDR3 extends over 13 amino acids. V gave up 0 bases and J gave up 5 bases, with 5 bases separating them. In germline, CDR1 is SGHRS, CDR2 YFSETQ. The CDR3: CASSLEGTGELFF. CDR3 DNA: TGCGCCAGCAGCTTGGAGGGAACCGGGGAGCTGTTTTTT.

V usage is TRBV28 and J usage is TRBJ1-6, with D perhaps matching TRBD1 (5 bases). Deletions cut 6 bases from V and 7 bases from J, with 16 bases between. CDR1 and CDR2 (germline): MDHEN, SYDVKM. This CDR3 is 15 amino acids long. CDR3 region: CASSSGLGTNSPLHF. The CDR3, as DNA: TGTGCCAGCAGCTCCGGCCTAGGGACGAATTCACCCCTCCACTTT. Filled out from reference TRBV28 and TRBJ1-6, the complete variable domain reads DVKVTQSSRYLVKRTGEKVFLECVQDMDHENMFWYRQDPGLGLRLIYFSYDVKMKEKGDIPEGYSVSREKKERFSLILESASTNQTSMYLCASSSGLGTNSPLHFGNGTRLTVT.

The chain employs TRBV2 and TRBJ1-5, with 8 bases identical to TRBD1. This CDR3 has 15 residues. The junction had 8 bases not matched to a gene; V was cut back by 5 bases and J by 5 bases. Germline values: CDR1 SNHLY, CDR2 FYNNEI. The DNA of the CDR3 is TGTGCCAGCAGTAACCGGGACAGGCTACATCAGCCCCAGCATTTT. Residues: CASSNRDRLHQPQHF.

The J gene is TRBJ1-6, the V gene TRBV19; 10 bases fit TRBD1. Losses at the gene ends were 9 bases for V and 7 bases for J; bases not matched to a gene: 6. There are 14 residues in the CDR3. Germline lookup yields CDR1 LNHDA and CDR2 SQIVND (reference sequence). The CDR3 sequence is CASWDRGSNSPLHF. The CDR3 region has the DNA TGTGCCAGCTGGGACAGGGGATCCAATTCACCCCTCCACTTT.

The V gene is TRBV7-2, the J gene TRBJ1-6; D unclear. CDR3 length equals 12 residues. V lost 1 base to trimming and J lost 10 bases, with 5 bases between them. Germline loops: CDR1 SGHTA, CDR2 FQGNSA. The CDR3 DNA reads TGTGCCAGCAGCTTAGTCTGGTCACCCCTCCACTTT. Translating it yields CASSLVWSPLHF.

The chain recombines TRBV4-3 with TRBJ2-2, with 10 bases fitting TRBD2. After removal of 0 bases from V and 3 bases from J, the junction contained 7 bases not matched to a gene. CDR1 is LGHNA, CDR2 YSLEER, per germline. This CDR3 comprises 18 residues. The CDR3 region is CASSQDLAGVGDTGELFF. CDR3 coding DNA: TGCGCCAGCAGCCAAGACCTAGCGGGAGTAGGTGACACCGGGGAGCTGTTTTTT.

The chain carries TRBV5-6 and TRBJ2-1, with D unresolved. V was trimmed by 0 bases and J by 0 bases, leaving 13 bases between them. Per the germline V gene, CDR1 is SGHDT and CDR2 is YYEEEE. There are 17 residues in the CDR3. CDR3 amino acids: CASSLAIDPSSYNEQFF. The CDR3 DNA follows: TGTGCCAGCAGCTTGGCCATCGACCCCAGCTCCTACAATGAGCAGTTCTTC.

The rearrangement joins TRBV7-9 to TRBJ2-2, with 12 bases that match TRBD2. Trimming removed 8 bases from V and 5 bases from J; junction bases left unmatched: 6. CDR3 size: 15 residues. Germline V gene lookup returns CDR1 SEHNR and CDR2 FQNEAQ (reference sequence). This chain's CDR3 is CASGPGTSGTGELFF. CDR3 bases: TGTGCCAGCGGCCCCGGGACTAGCGGGACCGGGGAGCTGTTTTTT.